These 11 T cell receptor beta chains were sequenced from one sample in a study of T cells in Graves' hyperthyroidism and ophthalmopathy. The investigators amplified TCR beta CDR3 regions from RNA transcripts. First-round RT-PCR targeting the TCR CDR3 was performed with the HTBI primer set. TCRdb called the multiplex PCR reads again in MiXCR, with one record for every CDR3 protein. Of hundreds of thousands of distinct CDR3 sequences in the sample, 38% were seen once. Sequenced: blood. Receptors originate from a man younger than 35 with Graves' hyperthyroidism.

This clonotype was recorded a few times. The V call is TRBV12-3 or TRBV12-4, the J call TRBJ2-5; 8 nucleotides align to TRBD1. V dropped 5 bases and J dropped 4; count of bases not matched to a gene: 15. The CDR3 is 17 amino acids. This CDR3 is CASSPKLGQGERETQYF. Here the CDR3 DNA reads TGTGCCAGCAGTCCCAAACTAGGACAGGGCGAGAGAGAGACCCAGTACTTC.

The chain recombines TRBV7-9 with TRBJ2-7, with a weak D call TRBD2 (6 bases). Germline V gives CDR1 SEHNR, CDR2 FQNEAQ (reference sequence). V was pared by 7 bases and J by 5 bases, with 15 bases between. This CDR3 comprises 13 residues. CDR3 bases: TGTGCCAGCATCGGGACTGGGGTAGACGAGCAGTACTTC. Amino acid sequence: CASIGTGVDEQYF.

This chain links TRBV20-1 with TRBJ2-5; a weak D match, TRBD2 (6 bases). The CDR3 loop spans 14 amino acids. Germline loops: CDR1 DFQATT, CDR2 SNEGSKA (reference sequence). Trimming took off 0 bases at V and 5 bases at J, with 13 bases between the two ends. CDR3 sequence reads: CSAREEAGRETQYF. DNA for the CDR3: TGCAGTGCTAGAGAGGAGGCGGGGAGGGAGACCCAGTACTTC.

This clonotype appeared a single time. Here the CDR3 omits its conserved ending phenylalanine or tryptophan, so a read error is the likely source. The DNA is omitted, as the CDR3 cannot be located on it reliably, and the CDR3 follows TCRdb's listing. This chain joins TRBV19 and TRBJ1-1. Termini included, the CDR3 measures 10 amino acids. Germline V gene lookup returns CDR1 LNHDA and CDR2 SQIVND (reference sequence). CDR3: CASSMGSYFS.

This clonotype occurred a few times. The chain carries TRBV7-2 and TRBJ2-7, with D unresolved. The germline V gene encodes CDR1 SGHTA and CDR2 FQGNSA. Trimming stripped 2 bases from V and 10 bases from J, with 9 bases between. The CDR3 is made up of 11 amino acids. The CDR3 here is CASSLNRIQYF. The DNA of the CDR3 is TGTGCCAGCAGCTTAAACAGAATACAGTACTTC.

As for this clonotype: Relative to the germline gene, one junction end is altered; a read error may explain this. V usage is TRBV19 and J usage is TRBJ2-6; 7 bases are a match to TRBD2. CDR1 and CDR2 from the germline V gene are LNHDA and SQIVND (reference sequence). The length of the CDR3 is 16 residues. CDR3 sequence: CASSRDYISEANVLTF. Here the CDR3 DNA reads TGTGCCAGTAGTCGGGACTACATCTCTGAGGCCAACGTCCTGACTTTC.

The rearrangement uses TRBV10-3 and TRBJ2-3; 12 positions match TRBD1. The junction had 6 bases not matched to a gene; V was cut back by 10 bases and J by 4 bases. Per the germline V gene, CDR1 is ENHRY and CDR2 is SYGVKD. The CDR3 sequence is 14 residues long. In DNA, the CDR3 is TGTGCCAGCGGGGGGACAGGGGGCGCAGATACGCAGTATTTT. Amino acids: CASGGTGGADTQYF.

The gene calls are TRBV20-1 and TRBJ1-1; the D gene is possibly TRBD1 (5 bases). The germline V gene encodes CDR1 DFQATT and CDR2 SNEGSKA (reference sequence). The CDR3 covers 15 residues. The V gene lost 6 bases and the J gene lost 2 bases, with 19 bases spanning the gap. DNA of the CDR3: TGCAGTGCGAACGACAGACGGTTTCTCAACACTGAAGCTTTCTTT. This codes for CSANDRRFLNTEAFF.

Remarks on this clonotype: Possible read error: a much larger clone is one base away. The chain employs TRBV7-9 and TRBJ1-1; D remains ambiguous. Per the germline V gene, CDR1 is SEHNR and CDR2 is FQNEAQ (reference sequence). The CDR3 covers 13 residues. The CDR3 reads CANSLLLNSEAFF. CDR3 sequence (DNA): TGTGCCAACAGCTTATTACTGAACAGTGAAGCTTTCTTT.

This clonotype has only one observation. The genes are TRBV7-2 and TRBJ1-4, with TRBD1 as a possible D gene (5 bases). CDR3 length equals 14 residues. The germline V and J ends were trimmed by 5 bases and 6 bases, with 13 bases remaining between them. Germline V lookup: CDR1 SGHTA, CDR2 FQGNSA. The DNA of the CDR3 is TGTGCCAGCAGCGGGGGAGGATTGGATGAAAAACTGTTTTTT. Translating gives CASSGGGLDEKLFF. The whole variable domain, filled in from reference TRBV7-2 and TRBJ1-4, reads GAGVSQSPSNKVTEKGKDVELRCDPISGHTALYWYRQSLGQGLEFLIYFQGNSAPDKSGLPSDRFSAERTGGSVSTLTIQRTQQEDSAVYLCASSGGGLDEKLFFGSGTQLSVL.

This clonotype was counted ten times or more. The rearrangement joins TRBV25-1 to TRBJ2-7; maybe TRBD2 (6 bases). The CDR3 covers 15 residues. V shed 11 bases and J shed 6 bases, with 26 bases lying between them. The germline gives CDR1 MGHDK, CDR2 SYGVNS. CDR3 in amino acids: CAFNWSGRGSVEQYF. The CDR3 nucleotides are TGTGCCTTTAATTGGTCCGGGAGAGGTTCGGTCGAGCAGTACTTC.